Described below is a single TCR beta chain sequence and its context. The antigen remains undetermined. Germline V gene data show CDR1 as SEHNR and CDR2 as FQNEAQ (reference sequence). Trimming stripped 5 bases from V and 2 bases from J, with 18 bases between. This CDR3 contains 16 residues. Here immunoSEQ multiplex PCR was the method, and the copy in TCRdb shows in-frame clones only, minus some. The table has 31,000 or so clones, about four fifths seen once. This record belongs to a study of OX40 agonist ivuxolimab in advanced cancers. Across the study: An agonistic anti-OX40 (CD134) antibody, ivuxolimab, was used to treat the patients. Two cutaneous melanoma patients and one hepatocellular carcinoma patient, three in all, had partial responses.

Sampling of blood occurred at baseline, cycle 4 day 1, and cycle 7 day 1. The study, taken as a whole, reports: Some nonresponders likewise displayed low normalized T-cell clonal expansion.

Sequencing used CD4+ or CD8+ T cells sorted from blood, obtained in a trial of the OX40 agonist ivuxolimab. This rearrangement joins TRBV7-9 to TRBJ2-5; the D gene is possibly TRBD2 (6 bases). The receptor was derived from an adult with an advanced solid tumor such as melanoma, head and neck, liver or kidney cancer. CDR3 coding DNA: TGTGCCAGCAGCCCGGACAAGATGACTAGACAAGAGACCCAGTACTTC. It codes for CASSPDKMTRQETQYF.